These T cell receptor beta chains were read from a single sample in a study of blood T cell repertoires in COVID-19. Data came from immunoSEQ multiplex PCR; TCRdb stores just in-frame clones and leaves some out. This table has around 130,000 clones, approximately 71% appearing once. Sequences were obtained from peripheral blood. Every receptor here comes from a human donor in a cohort sampled during active COVID-19. The CDR3 runs from the conserved cysteine through the conserved F or W. A D gene is named only where the DNA matches it firmly. Size is stated for part of the rows, as once, few or many counts, or as a class when the clone is expanded.

V: TRBV19; size: .; J: TRBJ1-5; D: TRBD1; DNA: TGTGCCAGTACCGGGGACAGCGTTTATCAGCCCCAGCATTTT; CDR3: CASTGDSVYQPQHF
V: TRBV5-6; size: few; J: TRBJ2-5; D: .; DNA: TGTGCCAGCAGCCTAAGGGAGACAGAGACCCAGTACTTC; CDR3: CASSLRETETQYF
V: TRBV7-8; size: .; J: TRBJ2-3; D: .; DNA: TGTGCCAGCAGCACTTTCGGAAAGCCAGAGGCAGATACGCAGTATTTT; CDR3: CASSTFGKPEADTQYF
V: TRBV5-1; size: .; J: TRBJ1-4; D: .; DNA: TGCGCCAGCAGCTTGTTAGGGGATGGGGAAAAACTGTTTTTT; CDR3: CASSLLGDGEKLFF
V: TRBV2; size: .; J: TRBJ2-7; D: TRBD2; DNA: TGTGCCAGCAGTTGGACTAGCGGCTCCTACGAGCAGTACTTC; CDR3: CASSWTSGSYEQYF
V: TRBV4-1; size: .; J: TRBJ2-7; D: .; DNA: TGCGCCAGCAGCCAAGTCGGGTCCTACGAGCAGTACTTC; CDR3: CASSQVGSYEQYF
V: TRBV6-2/TRBV6-3; size: few; J: TRBJ2-7; D: .; DNA: TGTGCCAGCAGCATGACAGGCGGCAACGAGCAGTACTTC; CDR3: CASSMTGGNEQYF
V: TRBV7-3; size: .; J: TRBJ2-1; D: .; DNA: TGTGCCAGCAGCGTCGATCAGGGTTCCAATGAGCAGTTCTTC; CDR3: CASSVDQGSNEQFF
V: TRBV28; size: few; J: TRBJ1-1; D: .; DNA: TGTGCCAGCAGGCCGGCGGGGATAGGCACTGAAGCTTTCTTT; CDR3: CASRPAGIGTEAFF
V: TRBV5-1; size: .; J: TRBJ2-5; D: TRBD2; DNA: TGCGCCAGCAGTGCGGGAGTACGCCAAGAGACCCAGTACTTC; CDR3: CASSAGVRQETQYF
V: TRBV6-1; size: .; J: TRBJ1-5; D: .; DNA: TGTGCCAGCAGTGAAGACGGGGGGTGGAATCAGCCCCAGCATTTT; CDR3: CASSEDGGWNQPQHF
V: TRBV5-4; size: .; J: TRBJ2-7; D: TRBD1; DNA: TGTGCCAGCAGCTTGGGACAGGGGAGCAGCTACGAGCAGTACTTC; CDR3: CASSLGQGSSYEQYF
V: TRBV5-1; size: few; J: TRBJ1-1; D: TRBD1; DNA: TGCGCCAGCGCCGGGACAGGGGGTTGGACTGAAGCTTTCTTT; CDR3: CASAGTGGWTEAFF
V: TRBV5-1; size: .; J: TRBJ1-4; D: TRBD1; DNA: TGCGCCAGCAGCCGCACAGGGGGAACTAATGAAAAACTGTTTTTT; CDR3: CASSRTGGTNEKLFF
V: TRBV7-2; size: .; J: TRBJ2-7; D: .; DNA: TGTGCCAGCAGCTTAGAGGGGGGGCGAAGGTACTTC; CDR3: CASSLEGGRRYF
V: TRBV6-6; size: .; J: TRBJ1-1; D: .; DNA: TGTGCCAGCACCCCTTTATCCCTTGAAGCTTTCTTT; CDR3: CASTPLSLEAFF
V: TRBV2; size: .; J: TRBJ1-3; D: .; DNA: TGTGCCAGCAGTCAAGGGCCGGGCTCTGGAAACACCATATATTTT; CDR3: CASSQGPGSGNTIYF
V: TRBV7-2; size: .; J: TRBJ1-2; D: .; DNA: TGTGCCAGCAGCTTATTCTCTAGCGGCGGCTATGGCTACACCTTC; CDR3: CASSLFSSGGYGYTF
V: TRBV5-6; size: once; J: TRBJ1-2; D: .; DNA: TGTGCCAGCAGCCAAGGGACTAAGCTCCACTATGGCTACACCTTC; CDR3: CASSQGTKLHYGYTF
V: TRBV19; size: .; J: TRBJ2-7; D: .; DNA: TGTGCCAGTAGTATAGGGGACACCTACGAGCAGTACTTC; CDR3: CASSIGDTYEQYF
V: TRBV9; size: .; J: TRBJ2-5; D: TRBD2; DNA: TGTGCCAGCTCGGGACTAGCGGAAGAGACCCAGTACTTC; CDR3: CASSGLAEETQYF
V: TRBV6-2/TRBV6-3; size: .; J: TRBJ2-7; D: TRBD1; DNA: TGTGCCAGCAGTTACTCCTCCGGGACAGGGACCTACGAGCAGTACTTC; CDR3: CASSYSSGTGTYEQYF
V: TRBV5-1; size: .; J: TRBJ2-7; D: .; DNA: TGCGCCAGCAGCGGGGGTAGGGCGGGGATCGAGCAGTACTTC; CDR3: CASSGGRAGIEQYF
V: TRBV9; size: few; J: TRBJ1-2; D: .; DNA: TGTGCCAGCAGCGTAGGTTCCGGGGTCGATGGCTACACCTTC; CDR3: CASSVGSGVDGYTF
V: TRBV9; size: many; J: TRBJ1-2; D: .; DNA: TGTGCCAGCAGCGCCGGAGGGGGCTACACCTTC; CDR3: CASSAGGGYTF
V: TRBV6-6; size: .; J: TRBJ2-2; D: TRBD1; DNA: TGTGCCAGCAGTTACTCGAGCAGGGGGCACACCGGGGAGCTGTTTTTT; CDR3: CASSYSSRGHTGELFF
V: TRBV6-5; size: .; J: TRBJ2-7; D: TRBD2; DNA: TGTGCCAGCAGCCGGTATAGCGGGTACTCCTACGAGCAGTACTTC; CDR3: CASSRYSGYSYEQYF
V: TRBV7-6; size: .; J: TRBJ2-7; D: .; DNA: TGTGCCAGCAGCTTAGCGCGGGGAAGCTACGAGCAGTACTTC; CDR3: CASSLARGSYEQYF
V: TRBV7-8; size: .; J: TRBJ2-5; D: .; DNA: TGTGCCAGCAGCTTACCGGAGACCCAGTACTTC; CDR3: CASSLPETQYF
V: TRBV5-4; size: .; J: TRBJ1-2; D: TRBD1; DNA: TGTGCCAGCAGCTTGGGGACAGGCGTCCCCTATGGCTACACCTTC; CDR3: CASSLGTGVPYGYTF
V: TRBV15; size: .; J: TRBJ2-7; D: .; DNA: TGTGCCACCAGCAGAGAACGTACAGGGAGGGACGTGGACTACGAGCAGTACTTC; CDR3: CATSRERTGRDVDYEQYF
V: TRBV19; size: few; J: TRBJ2-7; D: .; DNA: TGTGCCAGTAGTATGAGGCAGGGCAACGAGCAGTACTTC; CDR3: CASSMRQGNEQYF
V: TRBV27; size: .; J: TRBJ2-7; D: .; DNA: TGTGCCAGCAGTTTATCGGGCCAAGCCTACGAGCAGTACTTC; CDR3: CASSLSGQAYEQYF
V: TRBV11-2; size: few; J: TRBJ1-1; D: .; DNA: TGTGCCAGCAGCTTTACGGGGGGTAGGGCTGAAGCTTTCTTT; CDR3: CASSFTGGRAEAFF
V: TRBV7-6; size: .; J: TRBJ2-1; D: .; DNA: TGTGCCAGCAGCTTAGTCGGTGGGATGGCGGGGTCCTACAATGAGCAGTTCTTC; CDR3: CASSLVGGMAGSYNEQFF
V: TRBV5-1; size: .; J: TRBJ2-7; D: TRBD1; DNA: TGCGCCAGCAGCCTCCGAGCGCGGGGGACAGGGGAAACCTACGAGCAGTACTTC; CDR3: CASSLRARGTGETYEQYF
V: TRBV18; size: .; J: TRBJ2-7; D: .; DNA: TGTGCCAGCTCACCACGGCCGGCAGGGGTCTCCTACGAGCAGTACTTC; CDR3: CASSPRPAGVSYEQYF
V: TRBV6-4; size: .; J: TRBJ1-2; D: TRBD1; DNA: TGTGCCAGCAGTGCGACCGGGACAGGGTTCCCCTATGGCTACACCTTC; CDR3: CASSATGTGFPYGYTF
V: TRBV12-3/TRBV12-4; size: .; J: TRBJ1-5; D: .; DNA: TGTGCCAGCAGTTGGGAGAGAAGAGGGACCCAGCATTTT; CDR3: CASSWERRGTQHF
V: TRBV27; size: few; J: TRBJ1-1; D: TRBD1; DNA: TGTGCCAGCAGCACTGACAGGGTAAACACTGAAGCTTTCTTT; CDR3: CASSTDRVNTEAFF
V: TRBV18; size: .; J: TRBJ1-2; D: .; DNA: TGTGCCAGCTCACCACCTAAAGGGGTGTACACCTTC; CDR3: CASSPPKGVYTF
V: TRBV25-1; size: once; J: TRBJ2-7; D: .; DNA: TGTGCCAGCAGTGAAGTAAGGGGCGAGCAGTACTTC; CDR3: CASSEVRGEQYF
V: TRBV7-8; size: .; J: TRBJ1-1; D: .; DNA: TGTGCCAGCAGCTTAGATACAGGAATCAACACTGAAGCTTTCTTT; CDR3: CASSLDTGINTEAFF